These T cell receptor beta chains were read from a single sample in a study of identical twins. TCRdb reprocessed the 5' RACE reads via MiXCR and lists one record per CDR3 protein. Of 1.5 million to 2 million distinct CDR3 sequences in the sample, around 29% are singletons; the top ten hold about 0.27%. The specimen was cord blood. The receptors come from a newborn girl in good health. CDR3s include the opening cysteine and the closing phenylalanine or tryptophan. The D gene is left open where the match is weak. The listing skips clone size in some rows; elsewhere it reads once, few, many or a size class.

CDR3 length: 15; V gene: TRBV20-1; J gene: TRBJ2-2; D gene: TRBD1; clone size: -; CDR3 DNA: TGCAGTGCTAGAGTCGGGACAGCGAACACCGGGGAGCTGTTTTTT; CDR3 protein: CSARVGTANTGELFF
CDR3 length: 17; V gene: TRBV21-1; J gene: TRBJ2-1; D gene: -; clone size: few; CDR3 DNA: TGTGCCAGCAGCAAAGGGAAGACTAGCGGGAGGACCCATGAGCAGTTCTTC; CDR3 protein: CASSKGKTSGRTHEQFF
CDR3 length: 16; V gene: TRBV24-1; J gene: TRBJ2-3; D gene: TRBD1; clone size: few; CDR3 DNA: TGTGCCACCAGTGAATCCCGACAGGGGGCCACAGATACGCAGTATTTT; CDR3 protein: CATSESRQGATDTQYF
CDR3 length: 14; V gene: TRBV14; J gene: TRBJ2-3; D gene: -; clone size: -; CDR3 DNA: TGTGCCAGCAGCCAAGGGACTATAGCAGATACGCAGTATTTT; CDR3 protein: CASSQGTIADTQYF
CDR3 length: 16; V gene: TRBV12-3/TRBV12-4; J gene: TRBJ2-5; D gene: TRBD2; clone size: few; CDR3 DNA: TGTGCCAGCAGTCCCGCTCTAGCGGGAGGGGGGGAGACCCAGTACTTC; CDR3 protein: CASSPALAGGGETQYF
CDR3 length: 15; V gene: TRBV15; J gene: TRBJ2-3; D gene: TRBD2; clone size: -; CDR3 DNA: TGTGCCACCAGCAGAGATTTTCGAACGGGAGGTACGCAGTATTTT; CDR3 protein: CATSRDFRTGGTQYF
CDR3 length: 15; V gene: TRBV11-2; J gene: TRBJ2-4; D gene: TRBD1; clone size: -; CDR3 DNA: TGTGCCAGCAGCTTTTTACCGGGACAGGGAGGGATTCAGTACTTC; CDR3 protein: CASSFLPGQGGIQYF
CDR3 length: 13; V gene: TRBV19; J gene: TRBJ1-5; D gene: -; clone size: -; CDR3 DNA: TGTGCCAGTAGTATAGAAGTAAATCAGCCCCAGCATTTT; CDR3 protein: CASSIEVNQPQHF
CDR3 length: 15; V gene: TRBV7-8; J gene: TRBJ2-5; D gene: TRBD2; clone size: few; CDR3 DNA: TGTGCCAGCAGCTTAGATAGGACTAGCGTCGGGACCCAGTACTTC; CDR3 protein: CASSLDRTSVGTQYF
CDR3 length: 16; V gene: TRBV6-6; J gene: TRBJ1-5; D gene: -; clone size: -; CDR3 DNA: TGTGCCAGCAGTTGGGCAGGCCCCGATAGCAATCAGCCCCAGCATTTT; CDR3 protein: CASSWAGPDSNQPQHF
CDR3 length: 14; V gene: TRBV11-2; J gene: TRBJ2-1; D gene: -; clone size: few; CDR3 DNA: TGTGCCAGCAGCGGGTGGAGCTCCTACAATGAGCAGTTCTTC; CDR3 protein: CASSGWSSYNEQFF
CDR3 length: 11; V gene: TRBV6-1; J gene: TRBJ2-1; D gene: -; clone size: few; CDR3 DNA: TGTGCCGGTGGGGTATACAATGAGCAGTTCTTC; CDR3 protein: CAGGVYNEQFF
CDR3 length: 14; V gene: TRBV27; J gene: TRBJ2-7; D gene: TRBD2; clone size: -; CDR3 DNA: TGTGCCAGCAAACGGGAGCGGGGAGCCTACGAGCAGTACTTC; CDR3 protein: CASKRERGAYEQYF
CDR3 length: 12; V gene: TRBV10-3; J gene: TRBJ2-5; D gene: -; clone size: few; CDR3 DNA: TGTGCCATCAGCGGGGCCCAAGAGACCCAGTACTTC; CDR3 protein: CAISGAQETQYF
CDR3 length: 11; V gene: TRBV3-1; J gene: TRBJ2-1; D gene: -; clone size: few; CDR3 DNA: TGTGCCAGCAGCCAGGGTATTGAGCAGTTCTTC; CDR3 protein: CASSQGIEQFF
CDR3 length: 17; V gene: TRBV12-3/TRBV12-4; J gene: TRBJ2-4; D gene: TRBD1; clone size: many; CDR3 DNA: TGTGCCAGCAGTTTCCTTGGGACAGGGAAAAATTGGAACATTCAGTACTTC; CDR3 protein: CASSFLGTGKNWNIQYF
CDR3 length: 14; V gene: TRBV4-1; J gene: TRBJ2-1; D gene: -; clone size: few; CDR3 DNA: TGCGCCAGCAGCCCAGGGGACCGTCACAATGAGCAGTTCTTC; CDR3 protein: CASSPGDRHNEQFF
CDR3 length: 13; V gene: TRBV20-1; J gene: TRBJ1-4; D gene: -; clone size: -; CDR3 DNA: TGCAGTGCTCACGGGGAGACAAATGAAAAACTGTTTTTT; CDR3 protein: CSAHGETNEKLFF
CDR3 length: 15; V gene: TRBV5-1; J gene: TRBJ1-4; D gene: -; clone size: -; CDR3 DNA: TGCGCCAGCAGAAACACCTTTGCAACTAATGAAAAACTGTTTTTT; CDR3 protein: CASRNTFATNEKLFF
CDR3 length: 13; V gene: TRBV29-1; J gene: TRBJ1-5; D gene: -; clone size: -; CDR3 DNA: TGCAGCGCCCAAGGGGGGACTGGCCAGCCCCAGCATTTT; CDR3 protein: CSAQGGTGQPQHF
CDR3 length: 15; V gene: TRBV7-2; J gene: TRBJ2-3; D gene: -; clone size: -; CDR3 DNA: TGTGCCAGCACCGTGGCGGGGGCCGTCACAGATACGCACTATTTT; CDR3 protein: CASTVAGAVTDTHYF
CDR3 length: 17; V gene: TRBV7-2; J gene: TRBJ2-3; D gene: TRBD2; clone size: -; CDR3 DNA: TGTGCCAGCAGCTTAGGGGCCCACCTAGCGGTGACAGATACGCAGTATTTT; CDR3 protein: CASSLGAHLAVTDTQYF
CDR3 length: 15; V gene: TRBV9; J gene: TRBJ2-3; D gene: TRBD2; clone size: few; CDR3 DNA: TGTGCCAGCAGTGTCCTAGCGGGGGCCACAGATACGCAGTATTTT; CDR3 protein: CASSVLAGATDTQYF
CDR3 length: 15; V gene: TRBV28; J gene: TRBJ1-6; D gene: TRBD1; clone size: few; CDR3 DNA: TGTGCCAGCACATTTCAGGACAGGGGTAATTCACCCCTCCACTTT; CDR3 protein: CASTFQDRGNSPLHF
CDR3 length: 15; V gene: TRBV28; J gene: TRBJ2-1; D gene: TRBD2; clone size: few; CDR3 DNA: TGTGCCAGCAGTTTAGGGGGGACCGGGGGGGATGAGCAGTTCTTC; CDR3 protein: CASSLGGTGGDEQFF
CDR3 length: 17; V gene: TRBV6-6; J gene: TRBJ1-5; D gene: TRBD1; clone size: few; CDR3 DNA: TGTGCCAGCAGGAGGACAGGGGGAAGTGGTAGCAATCAGCCCCAGCATTTT; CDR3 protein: CASRRTGGSGSNQPQHF
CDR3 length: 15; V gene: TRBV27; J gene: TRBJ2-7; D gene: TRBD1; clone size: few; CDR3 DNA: TGTGCCAGCAGTTGGGGGACAGCTAGCCCCATCGAGCAGTACTTC; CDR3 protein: CASSWGTASPIEQYF
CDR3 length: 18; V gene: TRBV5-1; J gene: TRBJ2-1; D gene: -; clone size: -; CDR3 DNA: TGCGCCAGCAGACGTATCGGAACGAGCGGCAGCTCCTACAATGAGCAGTTCTTC; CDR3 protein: CASRRIGTSGSSYNEQFF
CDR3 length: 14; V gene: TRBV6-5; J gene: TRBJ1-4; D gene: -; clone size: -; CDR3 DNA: TGTGCCAGCAGACCGGGGGCAACTAATGAAAAACTGTTTTTT; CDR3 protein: CASRPGATNEKLFF
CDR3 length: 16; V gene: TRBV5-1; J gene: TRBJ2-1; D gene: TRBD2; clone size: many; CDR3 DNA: TGTGCCAGCAGCTTAGTTGGCGGGGGCTCCTACAATGAGCAGTTCTTC; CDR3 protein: CASSLVGGGSYNEQFF
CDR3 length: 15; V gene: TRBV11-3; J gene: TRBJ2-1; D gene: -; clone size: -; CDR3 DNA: TGTGCCAGCAGCTTAGGACAGGCCTCGGACTATGAGCAGTTCTTC; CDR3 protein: CASSLGQASDYEQFF
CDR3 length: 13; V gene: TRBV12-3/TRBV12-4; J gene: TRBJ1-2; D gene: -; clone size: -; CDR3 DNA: TGTGCCAGCAGTCCCAGGGATGCGCGAGGCTACACCTTC; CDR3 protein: CASSPRDARGYTF
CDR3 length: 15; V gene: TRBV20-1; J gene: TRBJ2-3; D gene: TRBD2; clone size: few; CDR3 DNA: TGCAGTGCTAGTATGAGCGGGGGGCCGTCAGATACGCAGTATTTT; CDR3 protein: CSASMSGGPSDTQYF
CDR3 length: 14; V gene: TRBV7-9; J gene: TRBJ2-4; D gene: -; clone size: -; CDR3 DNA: TGTGCCAGCAGCTTAGACGCCCTCTCAAACATTCAGTACTTC; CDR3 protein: CASSLDALSNIQYF
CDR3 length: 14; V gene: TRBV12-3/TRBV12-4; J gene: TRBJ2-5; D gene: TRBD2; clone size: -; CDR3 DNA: TGTGCCAGCAGTATAGCGGGGGGGGAGAGTGAGCAGTACTTC; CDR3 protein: CASSIAGGESEQYF
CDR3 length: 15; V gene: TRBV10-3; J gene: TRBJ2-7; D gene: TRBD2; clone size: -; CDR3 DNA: TGTGCCATCAGTCTTACTAGCGGGAGGTTCTACGAGCAGTACTTC; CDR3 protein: CAISLTSGRFYEQYF
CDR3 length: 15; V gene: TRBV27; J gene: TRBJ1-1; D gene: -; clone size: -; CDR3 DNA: TGTGCCAGCAGGGGCATTCGGGGTCTGAACACTGAAGCTTTCTTT; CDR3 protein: CASRGIRGLNTEAFF
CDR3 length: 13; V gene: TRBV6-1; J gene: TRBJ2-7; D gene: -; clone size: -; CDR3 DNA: TGTGCCAGCAGTGAAATCATTCACTACGAGCAGTACTTC; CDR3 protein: CASSEIIHYEQYF
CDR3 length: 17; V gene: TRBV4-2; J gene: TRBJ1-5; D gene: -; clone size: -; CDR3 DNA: TGTGCCAGCAGCCAAGAGGGAACAGGGTATATTGGTCAGCCCCAGCATTTT; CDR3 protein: CASSQEGTGYIGQPQHF
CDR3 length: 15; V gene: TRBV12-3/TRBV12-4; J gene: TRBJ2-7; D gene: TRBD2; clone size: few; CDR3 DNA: TGTGCCAGCAGTTTAGGACTAGCGGGGTTGGACGAGCAGTACTTC; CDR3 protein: CASSLGLAGLDEQYF
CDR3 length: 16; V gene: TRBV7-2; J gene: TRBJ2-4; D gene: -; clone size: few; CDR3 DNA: TGTGCCAGCAGCTTAGCGGCCCCGGTAGCCAAAAACATTCAGTACTTC; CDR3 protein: CASSLAAPVAKNIQYF
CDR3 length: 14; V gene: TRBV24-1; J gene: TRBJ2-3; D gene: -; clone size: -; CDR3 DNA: TGTACCACCAGTGAACGGGCGTCGACAGATACGCAGTATTTT; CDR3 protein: CTTSERASTDTQYF
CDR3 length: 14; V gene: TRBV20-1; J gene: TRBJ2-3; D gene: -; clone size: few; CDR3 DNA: TGCAGTGCTAGTTCCGCCAGGGGTGCAGATACGCAGTATTTT; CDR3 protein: CSASSARGADTQYF
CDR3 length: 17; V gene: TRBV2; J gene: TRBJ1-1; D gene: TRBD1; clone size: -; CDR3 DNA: TGTGCCAGCAGTGATCCCCTCTTACAGGGGGAGGGCACTGAAGCTTTCTTT; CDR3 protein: CASSDPLLQGEGTEAFF
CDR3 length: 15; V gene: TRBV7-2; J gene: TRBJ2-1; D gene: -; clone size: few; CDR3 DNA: TGTGCCAGCAGCTCACCCTCCCCATTTTACAATGAGCAGTTCTTC; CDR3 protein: CASSSPSPFYNEQFF
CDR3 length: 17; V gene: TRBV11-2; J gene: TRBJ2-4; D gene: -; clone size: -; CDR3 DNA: TGTGCCGGCACCTATATTAGAGGACGGCCACTTAAAAACATTCAGTACTTC; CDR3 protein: CAGTYIRGRPLKNIQYF
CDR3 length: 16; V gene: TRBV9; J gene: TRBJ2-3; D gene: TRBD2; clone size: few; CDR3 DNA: TGTGCCAGCAGCGTAGATTCTAGCGGGAGCACAGATACGCAGTATTTT; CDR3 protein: CASSVDSSGSTDTQYF
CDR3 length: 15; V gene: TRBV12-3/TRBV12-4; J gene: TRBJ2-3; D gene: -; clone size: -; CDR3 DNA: TGTGCCAGCAGTTTTTGGCAGGTCGACACAGATACGCAGTATTTT; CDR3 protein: CASSFWQVDTDTQYF
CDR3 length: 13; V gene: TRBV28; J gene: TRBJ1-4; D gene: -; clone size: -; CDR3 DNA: TGTGCCAGCAGTTTGTATCTGAATGAAAAACTGTTTTTT; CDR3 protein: CASSLYLNEKLFF
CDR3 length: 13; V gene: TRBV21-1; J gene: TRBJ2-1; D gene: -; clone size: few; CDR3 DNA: TGTGCCAGCAGGAGCAGCGGGAGCGATGAGCAGTTCTTC; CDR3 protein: CASRSSGSDEQFF
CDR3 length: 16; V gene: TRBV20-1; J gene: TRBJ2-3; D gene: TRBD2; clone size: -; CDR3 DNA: TGCAGTGCTAGGTGTTTGAGCGGGGGGGCCCCAGATACGCAGTATTTT; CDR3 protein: CSARCLSGGAPDTQYF
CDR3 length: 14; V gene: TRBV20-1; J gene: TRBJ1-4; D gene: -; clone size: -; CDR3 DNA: TGCAGTGCTGTTAGGACGGGGGTGGATGAAAAACTGTTTTTT; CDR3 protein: CSAVRTGVDEKLFF
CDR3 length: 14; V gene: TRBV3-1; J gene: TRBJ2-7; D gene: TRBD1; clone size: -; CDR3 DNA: TGTGCCAGCAGCCACGGGACAGGGGGTAACGAGCAGTACTTC; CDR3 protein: CASSHGTGGNEQYF
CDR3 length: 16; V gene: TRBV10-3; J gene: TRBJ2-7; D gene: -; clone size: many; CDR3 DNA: TGTGCCATCAGTGAGAGGGTAGGACAGTCGACCTACGAGCAGTACTTC; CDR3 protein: CAISERVGQSTYEQYF
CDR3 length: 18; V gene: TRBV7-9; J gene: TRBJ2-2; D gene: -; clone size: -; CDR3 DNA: TGTGCCAGCAGCCATAGAGGAGTTAAAAGTTTCGGTCCCGGGGAGCTGTTTTTT; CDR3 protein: CASSHRGVKSFGPGELFF